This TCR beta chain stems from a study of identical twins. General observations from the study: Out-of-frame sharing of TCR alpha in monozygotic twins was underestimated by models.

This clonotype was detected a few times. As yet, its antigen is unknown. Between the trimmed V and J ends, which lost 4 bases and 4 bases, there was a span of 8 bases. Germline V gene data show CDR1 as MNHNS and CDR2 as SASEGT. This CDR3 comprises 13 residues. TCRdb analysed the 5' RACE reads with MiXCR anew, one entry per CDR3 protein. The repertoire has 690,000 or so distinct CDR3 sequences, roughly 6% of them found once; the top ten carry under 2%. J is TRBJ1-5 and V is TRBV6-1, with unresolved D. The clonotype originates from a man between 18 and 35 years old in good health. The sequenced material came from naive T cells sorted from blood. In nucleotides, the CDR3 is TGTGCCAGCAGTGGGGAACGGAATCAGCCCCAGCATTTT. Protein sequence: CASSGERNQPQHF.